Each of the 8 T cell receptor beta chains below was sequenced from the same sample in a study of glioma-infiltrating T cells. TCR alpha and beta CDR3 regions were amplified from RNA using iRepertoire nested multiplex PCR. TCRdb itself ran the multiplex PCR reads through MiXCR, one entry per CDR3 protein. Altogether around 130,000 distinct CDR3 sequences are present, around a quarter being singletons, with the ten largest covering 27%. Sequencing was done on a sample of glioma tissue, nonneoplastic brain tissue, or PBMCs (not recorded which). These receptors were obtained from a human donor with low-grade glioma or glioblastoma, undergoing nonglioma brain surgery, or in good health (not recorded which).

There are many counts of this clonotype. V is TRBV6-2 or TRBV6-3 and J is TRBJ1-6; 9 bases are a match to TRBD1. Germline V gene data show CDR1 as MNHEY and CDR2 as SVGEGT. The CDR3 sequence is 15 residues long. Losses at the gene ends were 2 bases for V and 9 bases for J; bases not matched to a gene: 5. CDR3 DNA: TGTGCCAGCAGTTACGGGGGACAGGGAATTTCACCCCTCCACTTT. Amino acid sequence: CASSYGGQGISPLHF.

The gene calls are TRBV15 and TRBJ2-7; 10 bases match TRBD1. After removal of 5 bases from V and 2 bases from J, the junction contained 6 bases not matched to a gene. Germline V lookup: CDR1 LNHNV, CDR2 YYDKDF (reference sequence). CDR3 size: 15 residues. The CDR3 region is CATSDRDRGTYEQYV. CDR3 nucleotides: TGTGCCACCAGCGACCGGGACAGGGGCACCTACGAGCAGTACGTC.

This clonotype was recorded at least ten times. The chain uses TRBV24-1 and TRBJ1-5, with D possibly TRBD1 on 5 matching bases. There are 13 residues in the CDR3. The germline V and J ends were trimmed by 4 bases and 4 bases, with 7 bases remaining between them. CDR1 KGHDR and CDR2 SFDVKD come from the germline V gene. The chain's CDR3 is CATSDSGNQPQHF. The CDR3 nucleotides are TGTGCCACCAGTGACTCAGGGAATCAGCCCCAGCATTTT.

The chain combines TRBV6-1 with TRBJ1-2; 9 bases align to TRBD1. In germline, CDR1 is MNHNS, CDR2 SASEGT. Unmatched junction bases numbered 8, after V lost 3 bases and J lost 3 bases. The CDR3 consists of 16 residues. CDR3 sequence reads: CASSDPLRTGDYGYTF. For the CDR3, the DNA is TGTGCCAGCAGTGACCCACTGAGGACAGGGGACTATGGCTACACCTTC.

The rearrangement uses TRBV6-6 and TRBJ2-5; weak D call: TRBD2 (6 bases). CDR1 and CDR2 from the germline V gene are MNHNY and SVGAGI (reference sequence). The length of the CDR3 is 14 residues. The germline V and J ends were trimmed by 0 bases and 7 bases, with 12 bases remaining between them. The CDR3 nucleotides are TGTGCCAGCAGTTACTCGTGGGGGGACGTGACCCAGTACTTC. Translating gives CASSYSWGDVTQYF.

A remark on this clonotype: No conserved phenylalanine or tryptophan is present at the end of the CDR3, so a read error is the likely explanation. The V gene is TRBV20-1, the J gene TRBJ2-5; TRBD2 matches at 8 bases. This CDR3 spans 12 amino acids. Germline CDR1 reads DFQATT; CDR2 reads SNEGSKA (reference sequence). The junction had 6 bases not matched to a gene; V was cut back by 6 bases and J by 6 bases. CDR3 amino acids: CSAPRGDKTQYL. CDR3 DNA: TGCAGTGCACCGCGGGGGGACAAGACCCAGTACCTC.

This clonotype was found a few times. At one end, the junction sequence differs from germline, possibly due to a read error. The V and J genes are TRBV6-5 and TRBJ2-2; tentatively, D is TRBD2 (5 bases). The CDR3 totals 15 residues. The germline V gene has CDR1 MNHEY and CDR2 SVGAGI. The CDR3 here is CASSDWVTGTGELFF. Written as DNA, the CDR3 is TGCGCCAGCAGTGATTGGGTAACGGGAACCGGGGAGCTGTTTTTT.

A remark on this clonotype: A read error is possible here, since a much larger clone lies one base away. This chain links TRBV6-5 with TRBJ1-1; a possible D gene is TRBD1 (5 bases). Germline V gives CDR1 MNHEY, CDR2 SVGAGI. The CDR3 consists of 13 residues. Trimming took off 8 bases at V and 1 base at J, with 11 bases between the two ends. The CDR3 coding sequence is TGTGCCAGCGGGGCGCGGGGGAACACTGAAGCTTTCTTT. This translates into CASGARGNTEAFF.